This T cell receptor (beta chain) was identified during a study of regulatory T cells in long-lasting Graves disease (dated by TCRdb to the early 2020s). Context from the whole study: Antithyroid drugs had been taken for less than 3 months by newly diagnosed Graves' disease patients. TCR sequencing covered around 13 persistent and about 20 newly diagnosed Graves' disease patients, approximately 33 samples in total. Patients with persistent Graves' disease were compared with patients with newly diagnosed Graves' disease using TCR sequencing and RNA sequencing of peripheral blood. The study was registered as a clinical trial and conducted in China. Summary of the overall study and its limitations: Peripheral blood alone was examined, since thyroid tissue, which constituted the primary lesion, could not be accessed. Sequencing and analysis were restricted to the TCR beta chain. The authors noted that the small sample size was a limitation that may lower accuracy. Patients with persistent disease shared more public clonotypes (fewer than 3,000) than newly diagnosed patients did (roughly 970). Persistent disease showed preferential use of TRBV28, TRBJ1-2 and TRBJ2-5, whereas newly diagnosed disease favored TRBV20-1 and TRBJ2-1. Compared with newly diagnosed patients, patients with persistent Graves' disease had lower TCR Shannon entropy and fewer highly expanded clones, which suggests clonal expansion.

V is pruned by 3 bases and J by 5 bases, leaving 11 bases of the junction without a gene match. The germline V gene specifies MNHEY as CDR1 and SVGEGT as CDR2. Including the terminal cysteine and phenylalanine, the CDR3 comprises 16 residues. The DNA shown is the 48-base CDR3, in frame from base 1. Libraries were built with multiplex PCR. Sequenced using an Illumina HiSeq 4000. TCR beta libraries were built with iRepertoire HTBI primers and Arm-PCR amplification of CDR3 regions. Before sequencing, the PCR products underwent gel purification. On the study's bioinformatics: Across samples, 55 to 80 TRBV and roughly 15 TRBJ segments were identified and used for gene usage analysis of CDR3 amino acid clonotypes. Filtered high-quality paired reads were merged into contigs using COPE and FqMerger. BLAST was used to align contigs to the IMGT TRBV, TRBD and TRBJ reference genes, and CDR3 was defined following IMGT. Any clonotype with a frequency above 0.1% was counted as a highly expanded clone. Repertoire diversity was measured by Shannon entropy, and V-J evenness by the Gini coefficient. A clonotype found in more than one individual was treated as public. TCRdb ran its own pipeline on the public reads, namely fastp trimming at Q25 and MiXCR clone calling, and kept in-frame beta chains. Every CDR3 protein is listed once, alongside the most common genes and DNA of its rows. TCRdb, rather than the study authors, made the V and J calls. Across this sample there are around 250,000 distinct CDR3 sequences, with roughly 18% seen only once. Together, the top ten hold around 15% of the sample.

The sample's time point label, in plain terms: newly diagnosed GD, antithyroid drugs for less than 3 months. For both TCR sequencing and RNA sequencing, RNA was extracted from PBMCs using TRIzol. Graves' disease was diagnosed according to American Thyroid Association guidelines. Recruitment of patients was carried out at an endocrinology department in Xi'an, China. From each patient, about 8.9 milliliters of peripheral blood was collected into an EDTA anticoagulant tube. Ficoll Paque Plus density gradient separation was used to isolate PBMCs, and no additional T cell sorting was done. An Agilent 2100 Bioanalyzer and agarose gel were used to check RNA quality, and a NanoDrop 2000 was used to measure RNA concentration. This clonotype was observed at least ten times. What this receptor recognizes is not known. Nothing much larger sits one base from this clone, and base qualities are not available. This same sample was also part of a study on T cells in Graves' hyperthyroidism and ophthalmopathy. Looking at the second paper: Graves' hyperthyroidism was defined as stable when no progression to ophthalmopathy occurred over 18 months of follow-up. Hyperthyroidism patients were newly diagnosed, with disease duration under 2 months, and aged 18 to 65 years. The study excluded patients with uncontrolled infections, other autoimmune diseases, pregnancy or lactation. Clinical symptoms, serum thyroxine and TRAb, thyroid ultrasound, and orbital computed tomography formed the basis for the diagnoses. For the first round of RT-PCR on the TCR CDR3, the HTBI primer set was used together with the Qiagen OneStep RT-PCR kit. Blood samples also contained most of the expanded thyroid clonotypes (frequency above 0.001), which suggests that blood repertoires may reflect thyroid immune responses. A model built on a 13 V-J signature distinguished ophthalmopathy from stable hyperthyroidism, reaching about 89% sensitivity and around 82% specificity in cross-validation and 80%/75% in testing. In validation, the model predicted progression to ophthalmopathy a median of roughly 6.5 months before onset, with approximately 70% sensitivity and roughly 72% specificity. To identify TCR V-J signatures that set the groups apart, the researchers used a discovery cohort of 90 to 100 patients, made up of 40 to 45 with Graves' ophthalmopathy and about 60 with stable Graves' hyperthyroidism. Prospective prediction of ophthalmopathy was tested in an independent validation cohort of some 19 hyperthyroidism patients and 17 patients who later progressed to ophthalmopathy. The 95 to 100 discovery patients were randomly divided into training and test sets at a 7:3 ratio. The study also compared thyroid tissue and blood T-cell repertoires from about six Graves' hyperthyroidism patients. After blood sampling, hyperthyroidism patients were treated with methimazole at a starting dose of 30 mg daily, and ophthalmopathy patients were treated with high-dose intravenous methylprednisolone. The libraries were constructed in a second round of multiplex PCR and then size-selected and purified. The libraries were sequenced on an Illumina HiSeq2000 using paired-end 100 bp reads. SOAPnuke was used to process the raw data, removing reads that contained adapters or uncalled bases, had a mean Phred below 15, or lacked an exact match to the constant primer or identifier. COPE v1.2.5 was used to merge the high-quality paired reads, and each unique nucleotide sequence was defined as a clonotype. Clonotypes were aligned to IMGT TRBV, TRBD and TRBJ reference segments using MiTCR v1.1. Analysis was restricted to V-J combinations with a frequency above 0.0001, which covered roughly 99% of repertoires. A TCS score was defined as the ratio of F50 (clonal expansion) to E x V (chaos), with BLOSUM62-based TCRdist applied between CDR3 peptides within each V-J. Welch's t-statistics and random forest reduced roughly 530 V-J features to around 14, which were used in a naive Bayes classifier (R e1071). Sample size was not statistically predetermined, and investigators were not blinded to group allocation. The paper reports TCR Vbeta CDR3 sequencing of over 120 peripheral blood samples: 43 ophthalmopathy, about 75 hyperthyroidism and around 17 progressor patients.

The sequence was obtained from a woman in her 30s with Graves disease. Donor details come from another sample of the same person, matched by shared clones. This specimen consisted of peripheral blood mononuclear cells (PBMCs), obtained at new diagnosis, from a patient treated with antithyroid drugs. Rearrangement joined TRBV6-2 or TRBV6-3 to TRBJ2-7; 9 bases in the junction line up with TRBD1. The CDR3 reads CASSYGWDRALDEQYF. The nucleotides are TGTGCCAGCAGTTATGGGTGGGACAGGGCCCTCGACGAGCAGTACTTC.